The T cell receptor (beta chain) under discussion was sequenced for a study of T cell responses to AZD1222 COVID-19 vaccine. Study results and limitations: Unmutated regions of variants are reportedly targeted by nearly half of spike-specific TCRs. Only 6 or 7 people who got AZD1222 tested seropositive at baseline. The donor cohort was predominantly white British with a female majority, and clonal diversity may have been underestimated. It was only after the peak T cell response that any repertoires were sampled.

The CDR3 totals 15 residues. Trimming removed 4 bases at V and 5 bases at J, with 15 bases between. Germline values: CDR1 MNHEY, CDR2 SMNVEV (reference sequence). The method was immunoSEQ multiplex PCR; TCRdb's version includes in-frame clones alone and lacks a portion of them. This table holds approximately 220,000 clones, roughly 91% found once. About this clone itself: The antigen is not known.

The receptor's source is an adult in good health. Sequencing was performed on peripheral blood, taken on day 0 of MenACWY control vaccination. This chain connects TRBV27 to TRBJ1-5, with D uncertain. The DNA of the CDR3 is TGTGCCAGCAGTTCCCTCTTTGACTCTCATCAGCCCCAGCATTTT. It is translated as CASSSLFDSHQPQHF.